This T cell receptor beta chain is from a study of cytomegalovirus exposure and HLA in healthy donors. Overall study findings and caveats: The study designated 150 to 200 TCR beta chains cytomegalovirus-associated.

The CDR3 totals 16 residues. Per germline, CDR1 MDHEN and CDR2 SYDVKM. Trimming cost V 5 bases and J 4 bases, with 20 bases left between them. Primers included in the PCR were 60 Vbeta and 13 Jbeta primers. Assay: immunoSEQ multiplex PCR; the TCRdb copy retains only in-frame clones and omits some. The sample lists tens of thousands of clones, around 66% occurring once. Comments on this clone: Its cognate antigen is unknown.

The material sequenced was PBMCs. The rearrangement links TRBV28 to TRBJ2-5, with D perhaps matching TRBD2 (5 bases). The sequence derives from a woman aged 40 to 49 in good health and CMV-seropositive. CDR3 nucleotides: TGTGCCAGCAGTAAGCCGCTCGAGGGTTCAGGAGAGACCCAGTACTTC. Its translation: CASSKPLEGSGETQYF.